One and the same sample provided the 14 T cell receptor beta chains below, sequenced in a study of cytomegalovirus exposure and HLA in healthy donors. The PCR employed 60 Vbeta primers together with 13 Jbeta primers. Profiled with immunoSEQ multiplex PCR; TCRdb holds only in-frame clones, not every one. The sample shows roughly 130,000 clones, approximately 65% of them seen only once. The sequenced sample was PBMCs. Every receptor here comes from a man younger than 30 in good health and CMV-seronegative.

With respect to this clone: One end of the junction fails to match germline, which may point to a read error. V gene TRBV28 combines with J gene TRBJ1-1; the D gene is possibly TRBD1 (6 bases). The V gene's germline CDR1 is MDHEN and CDR2 SYDVKM. The CDR3 covers 15 residues. As DNA, the CDR3 is TGTCCCAGCAGTTCCCCGACAGGAATGAACACTGAAGCTTTCTTT. As protein: CPSSSPTGMNTEAFF.

The J gene is TRBJ2-3, the V gene TRBV28; the match to TRBD2 covers 9 bases. The V and J ends lost 2 bases and 2 bases, in that order; junction bases with no gene match: 2. This CDR3 region has 15 residues. Germline V lookup: CDR1 MDHEN, CDR2 SYDVKM. The CDR3 DNA is TGTGCCAGCAGTTTACTAGCGGGGCACACAGATACGCAGTATTTT. Its translation: CASSLLAGHTDTQYF.

V usage is TRBV2 and J usage is TRBJ2-3; D gene ambiguous. The germline gives CDR1 SNHLY, CDR2 FYNNEI. This CDR3 region has 12 residues. Deletions cut 6 bases from V and 6 bases from J, with 10 bases between. The CDR3 here is CASRTFVDTQYF. Here the CDR3 DNA reads TGTGCCAGCAGAACTTTTGTGGATACGCAGTATTTT. The full variable domain, rest sourced from reference TRBV2 and TRBJ2-3, is EPEVTQTPSHQVTQMGQEVILRCVPISNHLYFYWYRQILGQKVEFLVSFYNNEISEKSEIFDDQFSVERPDGSNFTLKIRSTKLEDSAMYFCASRTFVDTQYFGPGTRLTVL.

V and J are TRBV2 and TRBJ2-3, with 9 bases that match TRBD2. The CDR3 spans 16 residues. After removal of 0 bases from V and 3 bases from J, the junction contained 4 bases not matched to a gene. Germline CDR1 is SNHLY and CDR2 is FYNNEI. The chain's CDR3 is CASSEAASGMTDTQYF. Here the CDR3 DNA reads TGTGCCAGCAGTGAAGCGGCTAGCGGGATGACAGATACGCAGTATTTT.

This clone was counted a single time. The chain couples TRBV20-1 to TRBJ2-7, with D hard to call. The CDR3 has 11 residues. CDR1 is DFQATT and CDR2 is SNEGSKA in the germline V gene (reference sequence). V was cut by 3 bases and J by 4 bases, with 7 bases left in between. CDR3 region: CSASPSYEQYF. The DNA of the CDR3 is TGCAGTGCTAGTCCCAGTTACGAGCAGTACTTC.

The chain employs TRBV29-1 and TRBJ2-3; tentatively, D is TRBD1 (5 bases). From germline, CDR1 is SQVTM and CDR2 ANQGSEA. The CDR3 has 13 residues. V lost 4 bases, J lost 5 bases, and 13 bases lay in between. CDR3 DNA: TGCAGCGTTGTGGGTGGGGCCGGAGATACGCAGTATTTT. Its protein is CSVVGGAGDTQYF.

The chain is built from TRBV30 and TRBJ2-3; possibly TRBD1 for D (5 bases). CDR1 is GTSNPN and CDR2 is SVGIG in the germline V gene (reference sequence). Trimming cost V 0 bases and J 0 bases, with 13 bases left between them. There are 16 residues in the CDR3. CDR3 sequence: CAWSVPRVESTDTQYF. CDR3 in DNA: TGTGCCTGGAGTGTACCCAGGGTGGAGAGCACAGATACGCAGTATTTT.

The J gene is TRBJ2-1, the V gene TRBV29-1; weak D call: TRBD1 (6 bases). CDR3 length: 13 residues. The germline gives CDR1 SQVTM, CDR2 ANQGSEA. Trimming shortened V by 7 bases and J by 0 bases, and 10 bases separated the two germline ends. The CDR3 DNA is TGCAGCGCCGACAGGAGCTCCTACAATGAGCAGTTCTTC. As protein: CSADRSSYNEQFF.

This clone was recorded once. This sequence joins TRBV4-1 and TRBJ1-1; 7 bases are shared with TRBD1. Germline CDR1 reads MGHRA; CDR2 reads YSYEKL. The CDR3 is 17 amino acids. V was pared by 2 bases and J by 0 bases, with 9 bases of the junction left unmatched. The CDR3 loop reads CASSQRVPGTVNTEAFF. The CDR3 bases are TGCGCCAGCAGCCAACGCGTACCCGGGACAGTGAACACTGAAGCTTTCTTT.

The chain uses TRBV2 and TRBJ1-4; 7 bases fit TRBD1. Germline loops: CDR1 SNHLY, CDR2 FYNNEI. The CDR3 covers 16 residues. V dropped 2 bases and J dropped 2; count of bases not matched to a gene: 5. The CDR3 DNA reads as TGTGCCAGCAGTGAAAGACAGGGTGGCACTAATGAAAAACTGTTTTTT. It codes for CASSERQGGTNEKLFF.

The chain links TRBV4-1 to TRBJ2-2, with D possibly TRBD2 on 6 matching bases. V lost 4 bases and J 7 bases, leaving 16 bases between the germline ends. The CDR3 extends over 15 amino acids. Germline CDR1 MGHRA, CDR2 YSYEKL. This CDR3 is CASSRLEGQRGELFF. DNA for the CDR3: TGCGCCAGCAGCCGTCTGGAGGGGCAGCGCGGGGAGCTGTTTTTT.

This chain connects TRBV25-1 to TRBJ2-2; perhaps TRBD2 as D (6 bases). This CDR3 region has 15 residues. Between the trimmed V and J ends, which lost 4 bases and 0 bases, there was a span of 9 bases. CDR1 MGHDK and CDR2 SYGVNS come from the germline V gene. The CDR3 protein is CASSGRAPNTGELFF. The DNA for the CDR3 is TGTGCCAGCAGTGGGAGGGCACCGAACACCGGGGAGCTGTTTTTT.

The chain couples TRBV4-2 to TRBJ1-3, with 10 nucleotides matching TRBD1. The CDR3 loop spans 14 amino acids. Germline CDR1 is LGHNA and CDR2 is YNFKEQ. V gave up 3 bases and J gave up 7 bases; unmatched junction bases: 3. CDR3 amino acids: CASSQDRGLNTIYF. CDR3 bases: TGTGCCAGCAGCCAGGACAGGGGGTTGAACACCATATATTTT.

This clone came up a few times. This chain connects TRBV28 to TRBJ2-1; TRBD2 matches 11 bases. CDR3 length equals 17 residues. In germline, CDR1 is MDHEN, CDR2 SYDVKM. V lost 3 bases to trimming and J lost 2 bases; unmatched junction nucleotides: 6. CDR3 loop: CASSLSSSGRPYNEQFF. As DNA, the CDR3 is TGTGCCAGCAGTTTGTCCTCTAGCGGGAGGCCCTACAATGAGCAGTTCTTC. Full variable domain (rest looked up from reference TRBV28 and TRBJ2-1): DVKVTQSSRYLVKRTGEKVFLECVQDMDHENMFWYRQDPGLGLRLIYFSYDVKMKEKGDIPEGYSVSREKKERFSLILESASTNQTSMYLCASSLSSSGRPYNEQFFGPGTRLTVL.